This T cell receptor beta chain came from a study of T-cell reconstitution after alpha-beta-depleted transplantation in children. CDR1 and CDR2 (germline): SGHRS, YFSETQ. CDR3 length: 13 amino acids. Trimming stripped 3 bases from V and 4 bases from J, with 10 bases between. Unique molecular identifiers were incorporated when the TCRbeta library was constructed. TCRdb ran MiXCR on the PCR reads and lists one entry per CDR3 protein. Of some 350,000 distinct CDR3 sequences listed, 10% were seen once; the top ten hold 2% to 3%. The chain links TRBV5-1 to TRBJ1-2, with a weak D call TRBD1 (5 bases). This receptor was identified in a human donor who donated a stem cell graft to a child with acute lymphoblastic leukemia. The sequenced sample was PBMCs from the stem cell graft donor, obtained from the stem cell graft. CDR3 sequence reads: CASSSGQIYGYTF. The CDR3 nucleotides are TGCGCCAGCAGCTCCGGACAAATCTATGGCTACACCTTC.